The 24 T cell receptor beta chains presented below share a single source sample, sequenced in a study of T cell responses to AZD1222 COVID-19 vaccine (dated by TCRdb to 2020 to 2023). The time point label on this specimen signifies: baseline before first vaccination. Library prep was done by the immunoSEQ multiplex PCR assay. Here the immuneACCESS table is served through TCRdb, limited to in-frame sequences with V and J called. Missing clones are a known gap in these copies; in checked studies unresolved V genes cover under half, and the rest lacks a known reason. Counted in this sample were 150,000 to 200,000 clones; 90% to 95% of them appeared once. In total, the top ten clones hold about 3.9% of the sample. The sample was peripheral blood, taken on day 0 of AZD1222 vaccination. These receptors came from an adult in good health.

V and J are TRBV13 and TRBJ2-3, with D tentatively TRBD2 (5 bases). Germline assignment: CDR1 PRHDT and CDR2 FYEKMQ (reference sequence). Trimming took 10 bases from V and 6 from J, leaving 23 bases between them. CDR3 length: 15 residues. This CDR3 reads CATGSGSDSWDTQYF. The DNA for the CDR3 is TGTGCCACGGGTTCGGGGAGCGATTCGTGGGATACGCAGTATTTT.

The rearrangement uses TRBV19 and TRBJ1-1; possibly TRBD1 for D (5 bases). Trimming removed 1 base at V and 5 bases at J, with 8 bases between. From germline, CDR1 is LNHDA and CDR2 SQIVND (reference sequence). The CDR3 loop spans 13 amino acids. This CDR3 reads CASSIGAGTEAFF. The CDR3 DNA follows: TGTGCCAGTAGTATAGGGGCAGGGACTGAAGCTTTCTTT.

The V call is TRBV7-9, the J call TRBJ2-7, with TRBD2 identical over 8 bases. CDR1 and CDR2 (germline): SEHNR, FQNEAQ (reference sequence). With V trimmed by 5 bases and J by 6 bases, 18 bases remained unmatched. The CDR3 extends over 17 amino acids. CDR3 region: CASSTTVPGLGQIEQYF. The CDR3 coding sequence is TGTGCCAGCAGCACCACGGTCCCGGGACTAGGACAGATCGAGCAGTACTTC.

V usage is TRBV4-1 and J usage is TRBJ1-1, with a weak D call TRBD1 (6 bases). The CDR3 spans 12 residues. Trimming took off 1 base at V and 8 bases at J, with 8 bases between the two ends. The germline CDR1 and CDR2 sequences are MGHRA and YSYEKL. Here the CDR3 reads CASSQVGGEAFF. The CDR3 coding sequence is TGCGCCAGCAGCCAAGTAGGGGGGGAAGCTTTCTTT.

The chain employs TRBV13 and TRBJ2-2; D ambiguous. V gave up 5 bases and J gave up 5 bases, with 12 bases separating them. Germline values: CDR1 PRHDT, CDR2 FYEKMQ (reference sequence). The CDR3 is 14 amino acids. The CDR3 nucleotides are TGTGCCAGCAGCGGCCAACAGCGAACCGGGGAGCTGTTTTTT. Amino acid sequence: CASSGQQRTGELFF.

This clone was observed once. This chain uses TRBV19 with TRBJ1-2; D remains unclear. The CDR3 has 13 amino acids. V was clipped by 5 bases and J by 6 bases, with 13 bases between them. Germline V gives CDR1 LNHDA, CDR2 SQIVND (reference sequence). DNA of the CDR3: TGTGCCAGTAGTCCCCTGGGCATTGATGGCTACACCTTC. Its protein is CASSPLGIDGYTF.

The rearrangement joins TRBV14 to TRBJ1-3; D perhaps matches TRBD1 (5 bases). Trimming removed 1 base at V and 2 bases at J, with 12 bases between. The CDR3 consists of 16 residues. Germline V gene sequence: CDR1 SGHDN, CDR2 FVKESK. CDR3: CASSQAGTAAGNTIYF. The CDR3 nucleotides are TGTGCCAGCAGCCAAGCCGGGACGGCAGCTGGAAACACCATATATTTT.

The chain combines TRBV7-9 with TRBJ1-2; D gene unclear. V lost 5 bases and J 6 bases, leaving 10 bases between the germline ends. This CDR3 region has 12 residues. Germline V gives CDR1 SEHNR, CDR2 FQNEAQ (reference sequence). The CDR3 loop reads CASSPRAHGYTF. CDR3 bases: TGTGCCAGCAGCCCACGGGCCCATGGCTACACCTTC.

The chain uses TRBV7-9 and TRBJ1-5; D is possibly TRBD1 (6 bases). The V gene lost 5 bases and the J gene lost 0 bases, with 17 bases spanning the gap. CDR3 length: 17 amino acids. The germline V gene encodes CDR1 SEHNR and CDR2 FQNEAQ (reference sequence). In nucleotides, the CDR3 is TGTGCCAGCAGCCAGGCCCCGACAGGCAATAGCAATCAGCCCCAGCATTTT. It specifies CASSQAPTGNSNQPQHF.

The chain uses TRBV5-6 and TRBJ1-1; D unresolved. The V gene lost 3 bases and the J gene lost 5 bases, with 20 bases spanning the gap. CDR1 and CDR2 from the germline V gene are SGHDT and YYEEEE. The CDR3 has 16 residues. The CDR3 here is CASSYQHSQTATEAFF. CDR3 in DNA: TGTGCCAGCAGCTATCAACATTCCCAGACTGCGACTGAAGCTTTCTTT.

V is TRBV7-9 and J is TRBJ2-7; TRBD1 matches 8 bases. Germline V lookup: CDR1 SEHNR, CDR2 FQNEAQ (reference sequence). The trim removed 10 bases at V and 6 bases at J, leaving 2 bases unmatched. The CDR3 covers 10 residues. CDR3 in amino acids: CATGQGEQYF. As DNA, the CDR3 is TGTGCCACCGGACAGGGCGAGCAGTACTTC.

This clone was counted once. V and J are TRBV9 and TRBJ2-3, with D perhaps matching TRBD1 (5 bases). The V and J ends lost 6 bases and 6 bases respectively, with 20 bases between them. This CDR3 contains 15 residues. The germline V gene has CDR1 SGDLS and CDR2 YYNGEE. The CDR3 bases are TGTGCCAGCACCAGGGCGCTCACCTTTGGCGATACGCAGTATTTT. Protein sequence: CASTRALTFGDTQYF.

The rearrangement links TRBV7-9 to TRBJ2-2; TRBD2 matches at 8 bases. The CDR3 length is 16 residues. Germline V gene data show CDR1 as SEHNR and CDR2 as FQNEAQ (reference sequence). Trimming cost V 3 bases and J 0 bases; bases outside gene matches: 3. The CDR3 here is CASSFSGATNTGELFF. In DNA, the CDR3 is TGTGCCAGCAGCTTTAGCGGGGCCACGAACACCGGGGAGCTGTTTTTT.

The V and J genes are TRBV28 and TRBJ1-1; a weak D match, TRBD1 (6 bases). V was cut by 5 bases and J by 0 bases, with 13 bases left in between. The CDR3 runs to 15 residues. CDR1 is MDHEN and CDR2 is SYDVKM in the germline V gene. CDR3 sequence (DNA): TGTGCCAGCAGTCCTCGACAGGTCCTGAACACTGAAGCTTTCTTT. Amino acids: CASSPRQVLNTEAFF.

The chain carries TRBV6-5 and TRBJ1-3; D is ambiguous. This CDR3 region has 15 residues. The ends were cut back, 2 bases at V and 0 bases at J, with 8 bases in the middle. The germline V gene encodes CDR1 MNHEY and CDR2 SVGAGI. The DNA for the CDR3 is TGTGCCAGCAGTTACAGCGGGTTCTCTGGAAACACCATATATTTT. Amino acids: CASSYSGFSGNTIYF.

A single count supports this clone. The chain couples TRBV5-1 to TRBJ2-7, with TRBD2 identical over 12 bases. Unmatched junction bases numbered 6, after V lost 3 bases and J lost 5 bases. The CDR3 runs 15 residues. In germline, CDR1 is SGHRS, CDR2 YFSETQ. CDR3 in amino acids: CASSSLAGGLHEQYF. The CDR3 bases are TGCGCCAGCAGCTCGCTAGCGGGAGGGCTTCACGAGCAGTACTTC.

This chain links TRBV5-4 with TRBJ2-3, with 7 nucleotides matching TRBD2. The CDR3 totals 14 residues. Per the germline V gene, CDR1 is SGHNT and CDR2 is YYREEE (reference sequence). V lost 4 bases and J lost 2; bases outside the gene matches: 4. The CDR3 protein is CASSTGGPTDTQYF. The CDR3 DNA follows: TGTGCCAGCAGCACGGGAGGACCCACAGATACGCAGTATTTT.

The count of this clone is one. This chain uses TRBV6-5 with TRBJ1-1; D not resolved. The CDR3 is 15 residues long. Looked up from germline, CDR1 is MNHEY and CDR2 is SVGAGI. V lost 5 bases and J 4 bases, leaving 17 bases between the germline ends. The chain's CDR3 is CASSTTPFRSTEAFF. Written as DNA, the CDR3 is TGTGCCAGCAGTACTACACCCTTTAGGAGCACTGAAGCTTTCTTT.

V is TRBV5-8 and J is TRBJ1-3; D is unresolved. The CDR3 has 14 residues. Between the trimmed V and J ends, which lost 5 bases and 0 bases, there was a span of 9 bases. Per the germline V gene, CDR1 is SGHTS and CDR2 is YDEGEE. The CDR3 coding sequence is TGTGCCAGCAGTTTTAGGAGCTCTGGAAACACCATATATTTT. As protein: CASSFRSSGNTIYF.

This rearrangement joins TRBV28 to TRBJ2-7, with TRBD1 matching 10 bases. The CDR3 is 16 amino acids. In germline, CDR1 is MDHEN, CDR2 SYDVKM. Losses at the gene ends were 6 bases for V and 1 base for J; bases not matched to a gene: 9. The CDR3 here is CASRPTGDRGSYEQYF. The CDR3 bases are TGTGCCAGCAGACCGACCGGGGACAGGGGATCCTACGAGCAGTACTTC.

The DNA for the CDR3 is TGTGCCAGCAGTCCGACAGGGCGAGGCTACACCTTC. Residues: CASSPTGRGYTF. The rearrangement joins TRBV12-3 or TRBV12-4 to TRBJ1-2; 7 nucleotides line up with TRBD1. V gave up 5 bases and J gave up 8 bases; unmatched junction bases: 5. The CDR3 has 12 amino acids.

The chain has TRBV5-4 and TRBJ1-2; a weak D match, TRBD1 (5 bases). Germline assignment: CDR1 SGHNT and CDR2 YYREEE (reference sequence). The CDR3 is made up of 14 amino acids. Deletions cut 0 bases from V and 3 bases from J, with 9 bases between. CDR3 bases: TGTGCCAGCAGCTTGGGGGGAGGGGACTATGGCTACACCTTC. Its translation is CASSLGGGDYGYTF.

The V call is TRBV12-3 or TRBV12-4, the J call TRBJ1-2; no firm D call. Trimming pared 5 bases from V and 4 bases from J, leaving 11 bases between. This CDR3 has 13 residues. The CDR3 is CASSRAVLYGYTF. As DNA, the CDR3 is TGTGCCAGCAGTCGGGCAGTTCTCTATGGCTACACCTTC.

The rearrangement links TRBV11-2 to TRBJ2-7; D gene uncertain. This CDR3 has 11 amino acids. V lost 1 base to trimming and J lost 5 bases, with 3 bases between them. Germline loops: CDR1 SGHAT, CDR2 FQNNGV. The CDR3 spells CASSLVDEQYF. CDR3 DNA: TGTGCCAGCAGCTTAGTAGACGAGCAGTACTTC.